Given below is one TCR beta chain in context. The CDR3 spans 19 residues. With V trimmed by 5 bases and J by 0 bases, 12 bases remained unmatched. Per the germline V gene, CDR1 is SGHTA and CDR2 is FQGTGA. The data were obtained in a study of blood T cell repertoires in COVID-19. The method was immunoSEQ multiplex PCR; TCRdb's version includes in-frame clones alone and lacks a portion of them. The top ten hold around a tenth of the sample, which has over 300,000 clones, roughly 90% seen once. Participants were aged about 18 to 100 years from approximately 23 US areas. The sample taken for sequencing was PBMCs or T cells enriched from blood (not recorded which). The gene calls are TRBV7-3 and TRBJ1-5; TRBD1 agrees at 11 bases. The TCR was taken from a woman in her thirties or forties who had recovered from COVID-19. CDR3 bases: TGTGCCAGCAGCACCCGGACAGGGGGCATGGAAGGTAGCAATCAGCCCCAGCATTTT. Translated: CASSTRTGGMEGSNQPQHF.